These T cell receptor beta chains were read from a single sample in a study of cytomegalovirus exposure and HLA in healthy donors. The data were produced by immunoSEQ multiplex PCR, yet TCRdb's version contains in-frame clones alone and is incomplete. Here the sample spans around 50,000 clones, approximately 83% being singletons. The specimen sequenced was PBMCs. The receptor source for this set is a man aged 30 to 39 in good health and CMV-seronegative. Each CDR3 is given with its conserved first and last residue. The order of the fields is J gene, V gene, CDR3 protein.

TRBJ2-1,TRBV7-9,CASSLVGTGGGDEQFF
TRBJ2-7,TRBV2,CASSSQGAGYEQYF
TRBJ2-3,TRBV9,CASSEPLQRGGPDTQYF
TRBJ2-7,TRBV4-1,CASSQVGGEQYF
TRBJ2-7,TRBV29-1,CSVVAGSYEQYF
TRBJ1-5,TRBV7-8,CASSLARRDQPQHF
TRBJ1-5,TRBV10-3,CAISSGGSNQPQHF
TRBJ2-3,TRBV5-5,CASSLTSTDTQYF
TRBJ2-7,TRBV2,CASIRTGGEQYF
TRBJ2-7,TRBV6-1,CASSERTAASYEQYF
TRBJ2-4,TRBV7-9,CASTRDSQNIQYF
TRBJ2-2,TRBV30,CAWSVGRTNTGELFF
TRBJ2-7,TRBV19,CASSITGGSYEQYF
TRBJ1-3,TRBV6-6,CASSYGEENTIYF
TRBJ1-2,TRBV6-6,CASMSYRGDNYGYTF
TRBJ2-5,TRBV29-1,CSQLGGGETQYF
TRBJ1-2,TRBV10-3,CAISLTGGGYGYTF
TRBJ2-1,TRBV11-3,CASSSRQGPDYNEQFF
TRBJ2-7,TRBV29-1,CSVVGGSSYEQYF
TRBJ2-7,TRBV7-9,CASSPPGTRHFYEQYF
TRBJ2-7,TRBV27,CASSPQEGSFYEQYF
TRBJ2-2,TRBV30,CAWSVGRGNTGELFF
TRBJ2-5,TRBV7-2,CASSLQGGRETQYF
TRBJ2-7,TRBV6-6,CASSSEGLYEQYF
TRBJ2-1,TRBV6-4,CASSDSTGMQFF
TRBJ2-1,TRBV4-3,CASSQEPAGEQFF
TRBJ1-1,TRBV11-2,CASSAGTGGFEAFF
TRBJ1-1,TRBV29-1,CSVEGDRGRLSTEAFF
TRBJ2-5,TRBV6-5,CASSTSGRAWETQYF